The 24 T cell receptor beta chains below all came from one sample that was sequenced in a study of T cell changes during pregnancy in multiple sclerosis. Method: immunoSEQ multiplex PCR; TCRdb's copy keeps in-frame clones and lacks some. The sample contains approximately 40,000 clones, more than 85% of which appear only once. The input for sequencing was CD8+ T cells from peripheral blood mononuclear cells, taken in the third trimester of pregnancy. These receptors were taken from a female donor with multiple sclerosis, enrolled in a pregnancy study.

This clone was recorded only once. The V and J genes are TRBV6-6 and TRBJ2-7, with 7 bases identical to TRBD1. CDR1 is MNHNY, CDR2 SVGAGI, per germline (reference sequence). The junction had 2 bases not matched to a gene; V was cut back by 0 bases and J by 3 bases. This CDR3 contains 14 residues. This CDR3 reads CASSYSAGGYEQYF. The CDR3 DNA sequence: TGTGCCAGCAGTTACTCAGCAGGGGGCTACGAGCAGTACTTC.

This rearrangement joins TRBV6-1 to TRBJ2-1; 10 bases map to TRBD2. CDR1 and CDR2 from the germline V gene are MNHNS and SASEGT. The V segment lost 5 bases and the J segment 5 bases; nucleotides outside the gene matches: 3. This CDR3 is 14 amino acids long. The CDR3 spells CASSLLAGDNEQFF. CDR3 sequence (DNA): TGTGCCAGCAGTCTTCTAGCGGGAGACAATGAGCAGTTCTTC.

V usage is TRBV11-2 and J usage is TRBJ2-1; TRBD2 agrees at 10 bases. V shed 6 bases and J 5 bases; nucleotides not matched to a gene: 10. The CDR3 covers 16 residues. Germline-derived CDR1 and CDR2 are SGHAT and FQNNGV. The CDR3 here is CASSPSGRAFDNEQFF. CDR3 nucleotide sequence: TGTGCCAGCAGTCCGAGCGGGAGGGCTTTTGACAATGAGCAGTTCTTC. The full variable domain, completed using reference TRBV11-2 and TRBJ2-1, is EAGVAQSPRYKIIEKRQSVAFWCNPISGHATLYWYQQILGQGPKLLIQFQNNGVVDDSQLPKDRFSAERLKGVDSTLKIQPAKLEDSAVYLCASSPSGRAFDNEQFFGPGTRLTVL.

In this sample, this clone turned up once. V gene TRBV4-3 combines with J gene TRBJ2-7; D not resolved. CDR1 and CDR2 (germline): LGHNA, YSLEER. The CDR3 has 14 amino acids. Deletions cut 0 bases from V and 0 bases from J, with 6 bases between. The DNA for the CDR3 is TGCGCCAGCAGCCAAGAAGCACTCTCCTACGAGCAGTACTTC. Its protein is CASSQEALSYEQYF.

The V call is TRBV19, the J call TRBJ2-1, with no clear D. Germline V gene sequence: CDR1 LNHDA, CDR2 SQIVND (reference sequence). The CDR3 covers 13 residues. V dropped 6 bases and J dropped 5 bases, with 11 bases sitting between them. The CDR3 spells CASRALSDNEQFF. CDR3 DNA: TGTGCCAGTAGGGCCTTATCAGACAATGAGCAGTTCTTC. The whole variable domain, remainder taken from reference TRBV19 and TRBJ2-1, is DGGITQSPKYLFRKEGQNVTLSCEQNLNHDAMYWYRQDPGQGLRLIYYSQIVNDFQKGDIAEGYSVSREKKESFPLTVTSAQKNPTAFYLCASRALSDNEQFFGPGTRLTVL.

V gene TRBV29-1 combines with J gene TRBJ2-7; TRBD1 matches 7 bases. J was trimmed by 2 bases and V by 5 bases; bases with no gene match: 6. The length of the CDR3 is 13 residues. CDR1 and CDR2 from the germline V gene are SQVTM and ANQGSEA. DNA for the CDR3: TGCAGCGTTCGACAGGGCCCGGCCTACGAGCAGTACTTC. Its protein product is CSVRQGPAYEQYF.

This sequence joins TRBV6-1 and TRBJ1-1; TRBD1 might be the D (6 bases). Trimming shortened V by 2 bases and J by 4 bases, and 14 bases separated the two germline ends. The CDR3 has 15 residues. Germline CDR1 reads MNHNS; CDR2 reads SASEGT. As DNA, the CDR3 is TGTGCCAGCAGTGAACTGTCTTCAGGGGCCACTGAAGCTTTCTTT. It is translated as CASSELSSGATEAFF.

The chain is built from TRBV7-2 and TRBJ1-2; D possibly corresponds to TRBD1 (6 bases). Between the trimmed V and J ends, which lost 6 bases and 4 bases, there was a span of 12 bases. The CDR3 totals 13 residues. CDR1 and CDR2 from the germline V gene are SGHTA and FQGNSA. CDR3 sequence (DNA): TGTGCCAGCAGACCAACAGGGTCCTATGGCTACACCTTC. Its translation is CASRPTGSYGYTF.

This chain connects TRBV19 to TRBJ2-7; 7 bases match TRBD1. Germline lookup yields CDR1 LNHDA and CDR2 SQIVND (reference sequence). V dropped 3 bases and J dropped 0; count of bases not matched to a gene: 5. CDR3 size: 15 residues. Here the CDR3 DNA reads TGTGCCAGTAGTATTACCGGGACAGCCTCCTACGAGCAGTACTTC. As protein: CASSITGTASYEQYF.

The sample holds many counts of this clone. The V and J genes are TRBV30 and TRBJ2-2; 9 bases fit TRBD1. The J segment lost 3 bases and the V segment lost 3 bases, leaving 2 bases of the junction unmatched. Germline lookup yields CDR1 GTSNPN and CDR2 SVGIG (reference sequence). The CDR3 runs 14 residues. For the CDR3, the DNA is TGTGCCTGGAGGACAGGGGGTGACACCGGGGAGCTGTTTTTT. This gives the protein CAWRTGGDTGELFF.

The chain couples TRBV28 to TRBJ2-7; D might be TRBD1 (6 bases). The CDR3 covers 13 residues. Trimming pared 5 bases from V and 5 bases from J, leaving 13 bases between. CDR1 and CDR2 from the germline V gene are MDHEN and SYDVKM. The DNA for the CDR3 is TGTGCCAGCAGTGCCTCGGACAGTGACGAGCAGTACTTC. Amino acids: CASSASDSDEQYF.

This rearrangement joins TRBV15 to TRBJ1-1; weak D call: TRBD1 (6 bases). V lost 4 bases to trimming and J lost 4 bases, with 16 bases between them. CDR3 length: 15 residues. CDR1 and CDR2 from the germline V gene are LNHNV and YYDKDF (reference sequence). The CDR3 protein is CATSNPRGGGTEAFF. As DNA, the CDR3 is TGTGCCACCAGCAACCCCCGAGGGGGTGGCACTGAAGCTTTCTTT.

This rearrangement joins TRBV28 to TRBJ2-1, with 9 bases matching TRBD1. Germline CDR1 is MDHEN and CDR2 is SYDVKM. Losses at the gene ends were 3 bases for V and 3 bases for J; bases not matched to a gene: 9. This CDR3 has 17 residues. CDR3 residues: CASSLQTDRGDYNEQFF. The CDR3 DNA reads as TGTGCCAGCAGTTTGCAAACGGACAGGGGAGACTACAATGAGCAGTTCTTC.

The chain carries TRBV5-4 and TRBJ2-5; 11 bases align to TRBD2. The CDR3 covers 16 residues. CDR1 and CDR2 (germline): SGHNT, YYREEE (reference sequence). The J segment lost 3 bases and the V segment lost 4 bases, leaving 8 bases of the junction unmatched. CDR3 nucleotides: TGTGCCAGCAGCACCCTAACTAGCGGGAGAGAAGAGACCCAGTACTTC. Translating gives CASSTLTSGREETQYF.

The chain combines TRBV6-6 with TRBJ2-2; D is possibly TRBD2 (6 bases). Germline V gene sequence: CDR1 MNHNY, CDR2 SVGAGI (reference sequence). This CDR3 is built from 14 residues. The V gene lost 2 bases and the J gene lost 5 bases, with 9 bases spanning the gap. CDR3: CASSYGAGTGELFF. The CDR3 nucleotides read TGTGCCAGCAGTTACGGTGCGGGGACCGGGGAGCTGTTTTTT.

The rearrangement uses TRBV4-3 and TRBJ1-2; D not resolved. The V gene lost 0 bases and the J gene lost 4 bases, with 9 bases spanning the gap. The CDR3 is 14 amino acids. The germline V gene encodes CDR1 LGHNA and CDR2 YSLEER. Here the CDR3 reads CASSQDGGFYGYTF. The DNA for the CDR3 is TGCGCCAGCAGCCAAGATGGAGGTTTCTATGGCTACACCTTC.

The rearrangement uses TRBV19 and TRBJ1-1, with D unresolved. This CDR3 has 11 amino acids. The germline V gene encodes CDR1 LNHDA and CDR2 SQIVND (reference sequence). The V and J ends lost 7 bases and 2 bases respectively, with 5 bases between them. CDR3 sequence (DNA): TGTGCCAGTAACAGAAACACTGAAGCTTTCTTT. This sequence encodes CASNRNTEAFF.

DNA of the CDR3: TGTGCCAGCATCATAGGGACAGGGGGCACCTATGGCTACACCTTC. Its translation: CASIIGTGGTYGYTF. The chain links TRBV7-2 to TRBJ1-2; 12 bases match TRBD1. Germline CDR1 and CDR2: SGHTA and FQGNSA. This CDR3 is 15 amino acids long. With V trimmed by 7 bases and J by 4 bases, 7 bases remained unmatched.

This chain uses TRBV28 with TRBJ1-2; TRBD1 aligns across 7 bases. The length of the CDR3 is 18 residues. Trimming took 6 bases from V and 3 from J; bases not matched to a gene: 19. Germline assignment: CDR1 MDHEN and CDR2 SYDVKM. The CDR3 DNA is TGTGCCAGCAGCCCGAGAGGGGTTTTGAGGGGGCATGACTATGGCTACACCTTC. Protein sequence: CASSPRGVLRGHDYGYTF.

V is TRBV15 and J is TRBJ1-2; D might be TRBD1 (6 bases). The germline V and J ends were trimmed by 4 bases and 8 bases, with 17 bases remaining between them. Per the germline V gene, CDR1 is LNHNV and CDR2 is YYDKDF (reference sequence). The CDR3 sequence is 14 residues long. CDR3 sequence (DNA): TGTGCCACCAGCATATACGGACAGTTCAGGGGCTACACCTTC. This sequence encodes CATSIYGQFRGYTF.

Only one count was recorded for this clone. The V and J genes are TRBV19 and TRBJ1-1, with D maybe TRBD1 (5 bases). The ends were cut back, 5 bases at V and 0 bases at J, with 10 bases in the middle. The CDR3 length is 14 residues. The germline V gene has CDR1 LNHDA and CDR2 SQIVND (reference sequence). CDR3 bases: TGTGCCAGTAGTGTCGGACAAGTGAACACTGAAGCTTTCTTT. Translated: CASSVGQVNTEAFF.

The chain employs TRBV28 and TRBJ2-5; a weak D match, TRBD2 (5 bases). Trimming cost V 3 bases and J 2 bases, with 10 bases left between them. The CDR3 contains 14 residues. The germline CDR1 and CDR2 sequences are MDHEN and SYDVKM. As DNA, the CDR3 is TGTGCCAGCAGTTTCAAGAGGGCGCAAGAGACCCAGTACTTC. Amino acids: CASSFKRAQETQYF.

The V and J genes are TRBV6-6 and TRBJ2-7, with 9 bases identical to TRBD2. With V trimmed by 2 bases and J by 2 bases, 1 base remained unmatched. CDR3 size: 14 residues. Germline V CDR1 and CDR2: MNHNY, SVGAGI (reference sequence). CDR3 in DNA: TGTGCCAGCAGTTACCGACTAGCGGCCTACGAGCAGTACTTC. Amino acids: CASSYRLAAYEQYF.

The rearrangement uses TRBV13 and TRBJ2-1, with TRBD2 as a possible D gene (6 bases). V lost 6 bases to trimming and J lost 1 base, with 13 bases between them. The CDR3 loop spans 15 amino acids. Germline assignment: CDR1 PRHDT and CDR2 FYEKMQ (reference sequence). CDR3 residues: CASSNGSGSYNEQFF. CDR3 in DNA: TGTGCCAGCAGTAACGGGAGTGGGTCCTACAATGAGCAGTTCTTC.